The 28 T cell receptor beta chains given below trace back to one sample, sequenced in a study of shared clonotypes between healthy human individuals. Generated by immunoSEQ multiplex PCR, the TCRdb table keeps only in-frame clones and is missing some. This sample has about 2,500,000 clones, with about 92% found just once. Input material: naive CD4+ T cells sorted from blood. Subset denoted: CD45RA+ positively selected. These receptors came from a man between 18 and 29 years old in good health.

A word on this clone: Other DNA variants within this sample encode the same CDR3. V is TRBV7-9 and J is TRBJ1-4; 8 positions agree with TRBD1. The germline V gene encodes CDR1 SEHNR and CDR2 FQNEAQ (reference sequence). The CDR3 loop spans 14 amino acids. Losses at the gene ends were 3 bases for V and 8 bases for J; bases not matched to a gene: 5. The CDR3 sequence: CASSFGQGGEKLFF. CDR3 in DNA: TGTGCCAGCAGCTTCGGACAGGGAGGAGAAAAACTGTTTTTT.

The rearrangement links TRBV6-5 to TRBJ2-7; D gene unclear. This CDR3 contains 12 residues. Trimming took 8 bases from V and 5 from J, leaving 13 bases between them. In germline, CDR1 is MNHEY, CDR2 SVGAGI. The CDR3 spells CASGTAPNEQYF. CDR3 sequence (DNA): TGTGCCAGCGGTACCGCTCCCAACGAGCAGTACTTC.

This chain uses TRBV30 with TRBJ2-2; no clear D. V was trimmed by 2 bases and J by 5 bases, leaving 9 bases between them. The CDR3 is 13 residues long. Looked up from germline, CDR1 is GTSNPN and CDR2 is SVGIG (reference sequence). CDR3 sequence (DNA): TGTGCCTGGAGTCATCTATGGACCGGGGAGCTGTTTTTT. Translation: CAWSHLWTGELFF.

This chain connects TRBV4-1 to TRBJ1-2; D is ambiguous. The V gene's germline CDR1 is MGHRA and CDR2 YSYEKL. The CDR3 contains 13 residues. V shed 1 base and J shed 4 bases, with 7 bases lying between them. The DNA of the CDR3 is TGCGCCAGCAGCCAAGGGGAGATCTATGGCTACACCTTC. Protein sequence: CASSQGEIYGYTF.

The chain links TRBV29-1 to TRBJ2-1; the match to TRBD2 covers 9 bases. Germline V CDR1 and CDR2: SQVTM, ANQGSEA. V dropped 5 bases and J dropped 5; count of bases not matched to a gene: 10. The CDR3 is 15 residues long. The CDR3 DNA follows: TGCAGCGTTATTAGCGGGAGTAGGCCCGACAATGAGCAGTTCTTC. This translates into CSVISGSRPDNEQFF.

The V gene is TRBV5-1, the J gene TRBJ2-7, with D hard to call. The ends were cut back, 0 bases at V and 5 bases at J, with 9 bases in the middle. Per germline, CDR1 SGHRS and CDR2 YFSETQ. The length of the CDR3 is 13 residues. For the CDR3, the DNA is TGCGCCAGCAGCTTGGCCCTCCGGAACGAGCAGTACTTC. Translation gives CASSLALRNEQYF.

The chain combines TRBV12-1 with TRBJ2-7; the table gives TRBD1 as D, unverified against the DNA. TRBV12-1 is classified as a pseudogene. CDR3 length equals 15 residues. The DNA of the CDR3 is TGTGCCAGCACCACATCCTCAGGGGGCGTCTACGAGCAGTACTTC. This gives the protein CASTTSSGGVYEQYF.

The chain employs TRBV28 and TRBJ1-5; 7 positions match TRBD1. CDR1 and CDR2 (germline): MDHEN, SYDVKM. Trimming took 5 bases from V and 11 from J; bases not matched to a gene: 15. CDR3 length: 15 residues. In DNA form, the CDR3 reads TGTGCCAGCAGTGAGGGAGGGGGCCTGAGGGTGACCCAGCATTTT. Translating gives CASSEGGGLRVTQHF.

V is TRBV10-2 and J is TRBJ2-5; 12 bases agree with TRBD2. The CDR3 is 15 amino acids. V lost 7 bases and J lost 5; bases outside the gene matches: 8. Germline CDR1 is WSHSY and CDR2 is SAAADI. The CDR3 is CASTETSGSSETQYF. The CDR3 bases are TGCGCCAGCACCGAGACTAGCGGGAGCTCGGAGACCCAGTACTTC.

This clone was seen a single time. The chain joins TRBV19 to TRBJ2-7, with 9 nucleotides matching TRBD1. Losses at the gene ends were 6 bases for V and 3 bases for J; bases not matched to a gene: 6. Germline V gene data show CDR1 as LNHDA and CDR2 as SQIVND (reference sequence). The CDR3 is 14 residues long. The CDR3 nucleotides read TGTGCCAGTAGCAAGACAGGGGGTTTCTACGAGCAGTACTTC. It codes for CASSKTGGFYEQYF. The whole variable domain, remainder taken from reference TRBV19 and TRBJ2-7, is DGGITQSPKYLFRKEGQNVTLSCEQNLNHDAMYWYRQDPGQGLRLIYYSQIVNDFQKGDIAEGYSVSREKKESFPLTVTSAQKNPTAFYLCASSKTGGFYEQYFGPGTRLTVT.

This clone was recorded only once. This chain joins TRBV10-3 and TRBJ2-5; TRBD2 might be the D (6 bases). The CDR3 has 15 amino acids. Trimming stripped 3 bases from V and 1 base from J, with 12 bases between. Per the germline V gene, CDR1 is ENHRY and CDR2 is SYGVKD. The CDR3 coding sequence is TGTGCCATCAGTGATTCGAGGGGAGGCCAAGAGACCCAGTACTTC. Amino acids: CAISDSRGGQETQYF.

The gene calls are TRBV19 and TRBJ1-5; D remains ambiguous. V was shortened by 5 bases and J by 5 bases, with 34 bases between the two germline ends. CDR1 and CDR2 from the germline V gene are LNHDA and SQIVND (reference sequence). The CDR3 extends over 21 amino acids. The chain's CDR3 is CASSSPRSNRVSLPGHQPQHF. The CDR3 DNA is TGTGCCAGTAGTTCCCCACGGTCGAACCGGGTCTCTTTGCCGGGCCATCAGCCCCAGCATTTT. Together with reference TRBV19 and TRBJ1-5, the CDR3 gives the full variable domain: DGGITQSPKYLFRKEGQNVTLSCEQNLNHDAMYWYRQDPGQGLRLIYYSQIVNDFQKGDIAEGYSVSREKKESFPLTVTSAQKNPTAFYLCASSSPRSNRVSLPGHQPQHFGDGTRLSIL.

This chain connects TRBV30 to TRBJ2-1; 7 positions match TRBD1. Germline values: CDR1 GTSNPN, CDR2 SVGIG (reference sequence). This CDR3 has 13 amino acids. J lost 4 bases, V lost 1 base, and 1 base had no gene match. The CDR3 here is CAWSEGQYNEQFF. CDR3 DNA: TGTGCCTGGAGTGAGGGACAGTACAATGAGCAGTTCTTC.

CDR3: CSALAGAGDTQYF. CDR3 bases: TGCAGCGCTTTAGCGGGGGCGGGAGATACGCAGTATTTT. The chain has TRBV29-1 and TRBJ2-3, with 9 bases aligning to TRBD2. Germline assignment: CDR1 SQVTM and CDR2 ANQGSEA. V gave up 7 bases and J gave up 5 bases; unmatched junction bases: 7. CDR3 size: 13 residues.

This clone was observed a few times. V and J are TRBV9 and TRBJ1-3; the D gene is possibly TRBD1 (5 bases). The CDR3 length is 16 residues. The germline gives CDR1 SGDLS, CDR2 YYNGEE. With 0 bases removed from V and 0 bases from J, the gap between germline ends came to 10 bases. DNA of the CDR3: TGTGCCAGCAGCGTAGACCCGACAGTCTCTGGAAACACCATATATTTT. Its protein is CASSVDPTVSGNTIYF.

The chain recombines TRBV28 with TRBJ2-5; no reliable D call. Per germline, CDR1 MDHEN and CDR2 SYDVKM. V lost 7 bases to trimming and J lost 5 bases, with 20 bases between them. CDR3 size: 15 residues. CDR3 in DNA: TGTGCCAGCACCACCCATGTCCCCGGGCGGGAGACCCAGTACTTC. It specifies CASTTHVPGRETQYF. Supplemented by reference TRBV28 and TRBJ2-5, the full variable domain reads DVKVTQSSRYLVKRTGEKVFLECVQDMDHENMFWYRQDPGLGLRLIYFSYDVKMKEKGDIPEGYSVSREKKERFSLILESASTNQTSMYLCASTTHVPGRETQYFGPGTRLLVL.

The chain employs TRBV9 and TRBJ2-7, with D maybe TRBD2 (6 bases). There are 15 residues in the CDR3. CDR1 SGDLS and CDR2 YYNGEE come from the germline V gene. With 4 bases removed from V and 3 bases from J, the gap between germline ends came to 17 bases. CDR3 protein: CASSPGAVGSYEQYF. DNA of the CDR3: TGTGCCAGCAGCCCTGGGGCGGTCGGGAGCTACGAGCAGTACTTC.

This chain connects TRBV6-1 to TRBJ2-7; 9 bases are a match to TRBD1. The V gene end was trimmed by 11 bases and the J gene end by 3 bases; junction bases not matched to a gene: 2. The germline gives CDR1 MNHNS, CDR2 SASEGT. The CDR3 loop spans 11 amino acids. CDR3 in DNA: TGTGCCGGACAGGGGAGCTACGAGCAGTACTTC. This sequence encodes CAGQGSYEQYF.

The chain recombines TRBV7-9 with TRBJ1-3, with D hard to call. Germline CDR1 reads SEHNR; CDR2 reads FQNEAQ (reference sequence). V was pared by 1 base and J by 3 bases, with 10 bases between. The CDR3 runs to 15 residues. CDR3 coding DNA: TGTGCCAGCAGCTTAGTGGCCACCGGTGGAAACACCATATATTTT. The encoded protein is CASSLVATGGNTIYF.

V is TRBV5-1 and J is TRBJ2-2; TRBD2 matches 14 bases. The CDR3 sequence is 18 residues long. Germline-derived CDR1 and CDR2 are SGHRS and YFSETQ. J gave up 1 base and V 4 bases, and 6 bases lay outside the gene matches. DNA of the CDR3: TGCGCCAGCAGCCGAGGGACTAGCGGGGGCCTGAACACCGGGGAGCTGTTTTTT. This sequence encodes CASSRGTSGGLNTGELFF. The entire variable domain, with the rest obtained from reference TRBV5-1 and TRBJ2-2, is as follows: KAGVTQTPRYLIKTRGQQVTLSCSPISGHRSVSWYQQTPGQGLQFLFEYFSETQRNKGNFPGRFSGRQFSNSRSEMNVSTLELGDSALYLCASSRGTSGGLNTGELFFGEGSRLTVL.

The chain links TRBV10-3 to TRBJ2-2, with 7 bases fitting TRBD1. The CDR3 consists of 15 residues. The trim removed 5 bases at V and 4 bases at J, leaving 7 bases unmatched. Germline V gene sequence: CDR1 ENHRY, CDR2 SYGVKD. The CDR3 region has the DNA TGTGCCATCAGTCCCGTGGGACAGAGCACCGGGGAGCTGTTTTTT. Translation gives CAISPVGQSTGELFF.

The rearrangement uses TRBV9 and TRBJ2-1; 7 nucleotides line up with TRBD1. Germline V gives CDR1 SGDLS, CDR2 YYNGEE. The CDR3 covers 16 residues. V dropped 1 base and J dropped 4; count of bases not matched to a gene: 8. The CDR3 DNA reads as TGTGCCAGCAGCGTACCCGGGACAGAAGGTTACAATGAGCAGTTCTTC. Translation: CASSVPGTEGYNEQFF.

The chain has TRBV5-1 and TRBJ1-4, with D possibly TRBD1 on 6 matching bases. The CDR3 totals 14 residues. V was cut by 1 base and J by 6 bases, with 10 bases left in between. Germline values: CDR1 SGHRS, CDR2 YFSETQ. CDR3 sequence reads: CASSLTGSDEKLFF. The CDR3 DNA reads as TGCGCCAGCAGCTTGACAGGGTCTGATGAAAAACTGTTTTTT.

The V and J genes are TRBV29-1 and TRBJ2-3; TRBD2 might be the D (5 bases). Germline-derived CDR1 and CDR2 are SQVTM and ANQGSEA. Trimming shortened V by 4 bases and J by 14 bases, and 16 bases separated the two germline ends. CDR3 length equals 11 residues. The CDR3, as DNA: TGCAGCGTTGGAGGAGCGGAGCCCCTGTATTTT. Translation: CSVGGAEPLYF.

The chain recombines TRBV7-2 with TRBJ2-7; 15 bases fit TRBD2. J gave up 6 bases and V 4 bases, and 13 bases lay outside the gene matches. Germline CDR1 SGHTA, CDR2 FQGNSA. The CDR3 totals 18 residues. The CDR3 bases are TGTGCCAGCAGCTCCCGGACTAGCGGGAGGGTCGGGGAGGGCGAGCAGTACTTC. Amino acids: CASSSRTSGRVGEGEQYF.

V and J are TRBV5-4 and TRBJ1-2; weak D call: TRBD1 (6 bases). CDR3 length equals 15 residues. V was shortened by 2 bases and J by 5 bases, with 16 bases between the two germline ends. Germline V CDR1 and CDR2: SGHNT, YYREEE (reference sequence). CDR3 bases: TGTGCCAGCAGCTTTCCCGGGGGCGAAGAATATGGCTACACCTTC. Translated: CASSFPGGEEYGYTF.

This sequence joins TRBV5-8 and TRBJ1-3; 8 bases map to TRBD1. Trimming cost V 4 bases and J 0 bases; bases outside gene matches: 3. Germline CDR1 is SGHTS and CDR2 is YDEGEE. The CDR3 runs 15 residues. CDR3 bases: TGTGCCAGCAGCGGGGGACAGGTCTCTGGAAACACCATATATTTT. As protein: CASSGGQVSGNTIYF.

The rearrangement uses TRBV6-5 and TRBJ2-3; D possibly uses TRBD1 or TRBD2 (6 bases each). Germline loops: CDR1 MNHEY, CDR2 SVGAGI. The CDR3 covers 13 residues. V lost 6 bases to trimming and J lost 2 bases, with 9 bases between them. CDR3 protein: CASRWGATDTQYF. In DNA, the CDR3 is TGTGCCAGCAGATGGGGGGCCACAGATACGCAGTATTTT.